The 28 T cell receptor beta chains below come from one sample, sequenced in a study of T cells expressing NK-cell markers. TCRdb reworked the 5' RACE reads into one entry per CDR3 protein, no DNA. Its table lists 400,000 to 450,000 distinct CDR3 sequences. The sequencing input was blood T cells: a sorted CD56 or NKG2C T cell subset, CD4+ or CD8+ T cells, or bulk PBMC T cells (not recorded which). The receptor source for this set is a woman aged 18 to 75 in good health.

This chain links TRBV5-4 with TRBJ1-6; checking the TCRdb D call of TRBD1 is not possible without DNA. CDR3 size: 13 residues. Per the germline V gene, CDR1 is SGHNT and CDR2 is YYREEE (reference sequence). This CDR3 is CASSLPTGADPLF.

The V and J genes are TRBV5-1 and TRBJ2-7; the TRBD2 assignment by TCRdb is unverifiable without DNA. This CDR3 is built from 16 residues. CDR1 is SGHRS, CDR2 YFSETQ, per germline. This CDR3 is CASSLVGTSTAYEQYF.

V and J are TRBV4-1 and TRBJ2-5; absent DNA, TCRdb's TRBD1 call cannot be checked. The CDR3 is 15 amino acids. In germline, CDR1 is MGHRA, CDR2 YSYEKL. CDR3 protein: CASSRDRGRSETQYF.

The CDR3: CASSIAQTSLSIQYF. The V gene is TRBV19, the J gene TRBJ2-4. The CDR3 loop spans 15 amino acids. CDR1 is LNHDA and CDR2 is SQIVND in the germline V gene (reference sequence).

The chain combines TRBV29-1 with TRBJ2-2; without DNA, the TCRdb call of TRBD2 cannot be checked. The CDR3 covers 13 residues. The germline V gene encodes CDR1 SQVTM and CDR2 ANQGSEA. The CDR3 protein is CSASLVPRGELFF.

The gene calls are TRBV29-1 and TRBJ1-2; TCRdb's D call, TRBD1, is unchecked because there is no DNA. The CDR3 sequence is 13 residues long. The germline gives CDR1 SQVTM, CDR2 ANQGSEA. The chain's CDR3 is CSVEEQGHYGYTF.

The CDR3 sequence is CASSSEPGRYTDTQYF. V gene TRBV9 combines with J gene TRBJ2-3; TCRdb lists TRBD1, though no DNA is available to test this call. Germline V gene sequence: CDR1 SGDLS, CDR2 YYNGEE. The CDR3 sequence is 16 residues long. Combining the CDR3 with reference TRBV9 and TRBJ2-3 gives the whole variable domain DSGVTQTPKHLITATGQRVTLRCSPRSGDLSVYWYQQSLDQGLQFLIQYYNGEERAKGNILERFSAQQFPDLHSELNLSSLELGDSALYFCASSSEPGRYTDTQYFGPGTRLTVL.

The rearrangement joins TRBV6-2 or TRBV6-3 to TRBJ2-4; TCRdb's D gene call, TRBD2, goes unchecked for lack of DNA. The CDR3 loop spans 11 amino acids. Per the germline V gene, CDR1 is MNHEY and CDR2 is SVGEGT. The CDR3 reads CASSLSGLVYF.

The V and J genes are TRBV24-1 and TRBJ2-3. This CDR3 is 13 amino acids long. CDR1 KGHDR and CDR2 SFDVKD come from the germline V gene. The CDR3 loop reads CATARGSTDTQYF.

The chain employs TRBV7-7 and TRBJ2-5; there is no DNA to check the TCRdb D call of TRBD2. Germline lookup yields CDR1 SSHAT and CDR2 FNYEAQ (reference sequence). The CDR3 has 15 amino acids. The CDR3: CALSGDGGKRETQYF.

This chain uses TRBV15 with TRBJ2-2; as DNA is missing, the TRBD2 call by TCRdb cannot be tested. The CDR3 has 15 amino acids. Germline loops: CDR1 LNHNV, CDR2 YYDKDF (reference sequence). CDR3 loop: CATSPADENTGELFF.

The chain carries TRBV6-6 and TRBJ1-3. The CDR3 consists of 11 residues. The germline CDR1 and CDR2 sequences are MNHNY and SVGAGI (reference sequence). CDR3 in amino acids: CATSLENTIYF.

CDR3 region: CASSQGALGEQFF. This chain joins TRBV7-2 and TRBJ2-1; absent DNA, TCRdb's TRBD1 call cannot be checked. Germline V gene data show CDR1 as SGHTA and CDR2 as FQGNSA. The CDR3 contains 13 residues.

The chain links TRBV7-3 to TRBJ2-1; as DNA is missing, the TRBD2 call by TCRdb cannot be tested. This CDR3 has 16 amino acids. CDR1 is SGHTA, CDR2 FQGTGA, per germline. CDR3 residues: CASSSPRAHSNNEQFF.

V is TRBV6-5 and J is TRBJ1-1; as DNA is missing, the TRBD1 call by TCRdb cannot be tested. The length of the CDR3 is 15 residues. Germline values: CDR1 MNHEY, CDR2 SVGAGI. CDR3 protein: CASSYEPGQGTEAFF.

This chain uses TRBV12-5 with TRBJ2-1; the TRBD1 assignment by TCRdb is unverifiable without DNA. The CDR3 loop spans 17 amino acids. Germline CDR1 LGHNT, CDR2 FRNRAP. CDR3 protein: CASGQDRGPSSYNEQFF.

The V and J genes are TRBV19 and TRBJ2-7; TCRdb gives TRBD2 as the D gene, but with no DNA this cannot be confirmed. Germline V gives CDR1 LNHDA, CDR2 SQIVND (reference sequence). The CDR3 contains 14 residues. CDR3: CASKGTSLSYEQYF.

V gene TRBV2 combines with J gene TRBJ2-5; TCRdb returns TRBD1, unconfirmable since there is no DNA. This CDR3 is 14 amino acids long. Germline CDR1 SNHLY, CDR2 FYNNEI. The CDR3 sequence is CASSEAWTTETQYF. Supplemented by reference TRBV2 and TRBJ2-5, the full variable domain reads EPEVTQTPSHQVTQMGQEVILRCVPISNHLYFYWYRQILGQKVEFLVSFYNNEISEKSEIFDDQFSVERPDGSNFTLKIRSTKLEDSAMYFCASSEAWTTETQYFGPGTRLLVL.

This rearrangement joins TRBV12-3 or TRBV12-4 to TRBJ1-5. This CDR3 spans 13 amino acids. CDR3 residues: CASSLASNQPQHF.

The chain joins TRBV11-2 to TRBJ2-1; the D call of TRBD1 rests on TCRdb alone, since no DNA is present to check it. From germline, CDR1 is SGHAT and CDR2 FQNNGV. This CDR3 has 16 residues. Here the CDR3 reads CASSMDRPLRYNEQFF.

The rearrangement joins TRBV4-3 to TRBJ1-2; TCRdb designates TRBD1, a call that cannot be tested without DNA. The CDR3 totals 15 residues. The germline V gene has CDR1 LGHNA and CDR2 YSLEER. The CDR3 here is CASSDGGRVNYGYTF.

V is TRBV7-3 and J is TRBJ2-1; the D gene TCRdb calls, TRBD1, cannot be checked with no DNA. Germline loops: CDR1 SGHTA, CDR2 FQGTGA. The CDR3 contains 16 residues. CDR3: CASSLIGASSYNEQFF.

The chain has TRBV7-9 and TRBJ2-5; absent DNA, TCRdb's TRBD2 call cannot be checked. Germline loops: CDR1 SEHNR, CDR2 FQNEAQ (reference sequence). The CDR3 spans 15 residues. The chain's CDR3 is CASSTLRDLQETQYF.

The chain joins TRBV25-1 to TRBJ2-6. The germline gives CDR1 MGHDK, CDR2 SYGVNS. The CDR3 covers 17 residues. The CDR3 sequence: CASNPTVVGSGANVLTF.

The chain combines TRBV5-1 with TRBJ2-5. The CDR3 sequence is 12 residues long. Germline V gene lookup returns CDR1 SGHRS and CDR2 YFSETQ. The CDR3 protein is CASSWDSETQYF.

J is TRBJ2-5 and V is TRBV28; TCRdb outputs TRBD1, but without DNA this stays unchecked. Looked up from germline, CDR1 is MDHEN and CDR2 is SYDVKM. The CDR3 is 12 residues long. The CDR3 here is CATYRGTETQYF.

This chain uses TRBV6-1 with TRBJ2-5; lacking DNA, the TRBD1 call made by TCRdb goes unchecked. Germline V gene data show CDR1 as MNHNS and CDR2 as SASEGT. The CDR3 is 15 residues long. The CDR3 reads CASRDTGGPQETQYF.

The chain combines TRBV18 with TRBJ1-2; TCRdb picks TRBD1, but there is no DNA to check that call. Germline V gene data show CDR1 as KGHSH and CDR2 as LQKENI. The CDR3 loop spans 14 amino acids. The chain's CDR3 is CASSPQWDDYGYTF.